This T cell receptor beta chain was observed in a study of control samples from healthy donors and cancer patients. Some clones are missing from TCRdb's copy, which holds only in-frame ones; the method was immunoSEQ multiplex PCR. In the table there are 100,000 to 120,000 clones, approximately 88% of which are singletons. The germline CDR1 and CDR2 sequences are MNHEY and SVGAGI. V was clipped by 0 bases and J by 1 base, with 10 bases between them. The CDR3 contains 15 residues. Sequenced sample: PBMCs. This chain connects TRBV6-5 to TRBJ2-7; D not resolved. The receptor's source is a woman aged 60-70 years with lung cancer. CDR3 nucleotides: TGTGCCAGCAGTTACTCGAAGAAGATTTCCTACGAGCAGTACTTC. It encodes CASSYSKKISYEQYF.